The rows below give T cell receptor beta chains drawn from one sample of a study of identical twins. TCRdb passed the 5' RACE reads through MiXCR, listing each CDR3 protein once. The sample includes some 100,000 distinct CDR3 sequences, 5.5% to 7% of them seen just once. The specimen was memory T cells sorted from blood. The receptor set was obtained from a woman in her fifties or sixties in good health. The CDR3 runs from the conserved cysteine through the conserved F or W. A D gene is named only where the DNA matches it firmly. The listing skips clone size in some rows; elsewhere it reads once, few, many or a size class.

clone_size d_call j_call v_call cdr3_nt cdr3_aa
many TRBD1 TRBJ1-5 TRBV5-6 TGTGCCAGCAGCTCACAGGGGGTGGATCAGCCCCAGCATTTT CASSSQGVDQPQHF
few TRBD2 TRBJ2-6 TRBV20-1 TGCAGTGCTAGACAGGCGGGGGCTGGGGCCAACGTCCTGACTTTC CSARQAGAGANVLTF
few - TRBJ2-1 TRBV20-1 TGCAGTGCTAGAGGAAACCGGGATGAGCAGTTCTTC CSARGNRDEQFF
many - TRBJ1-2 TRBV20-1 TGCAGTGCTCCATCCGGGCGGGGGATAGGCTATGGCTACACCTTC CSAPSGRGIGYGYTF
few - TRBJ2-1 TRBV9 TGTCCCAGCAGCGTCCAAGAGAGGCTTACAAATGAGCAGTTCTTC CPSSVQERLTNEQFF
many - TRBJ2-5 TRBV29-1 TGCAGCGTGACAGGGAGGGAGACCCAGTACTTC CSVTGRETQYF
many - TRBJ1-6 TRBV4-2 TGTGCCAGCAGCCAAGAACTTCGTATCGGATCACCCCTCCACTTT CASSQELRIGSPLHF
many TRBD1 TRBJ2-3 TRBV5-1 TGCGCCAGCACCCCGGAAGGTAGGGGGCAAGATACGCAGTATTTT CASTPEGRGQDTQYF
- - TRBJ1-2 TRBV6-6 TGTGCCAGCAGTTACGGGGAGGACGGCTACACCTTC CASSYGEDGYTF
many - TRBJ2-2 TRBV3-1 TGTGCCAGCAGCCAGAGCCGTGGGGAGCTGTTTTTT CASSQSRGELFF
many - TRBJ2-1 TRBV28 TGTGCCAGCACACCCCACAATGAGCAGTTCTTC CASTPHNEQFF
many TRBD1 TRBJ1-2 TRBV12-3/TRBV12-4 TGTGCCAGCAGTTTAGCAGGACAGGCTAACTATGGCTACACCTTC CASSLAGQANYGYTF
many TRBD2 TRBJ2-2 TRBV14 TGTGCCAGCAGCGGCGGGAGACAAACCGGGGAGCTGTTTTTT CASSGGRQTGELFF
- - TRBJ1-1 TRBV5-1 TGCGCCAGCAGCTTATCCGGGGTCAACACTGAAGCTTTCTTT CASSLSGVNTEAFF
- TRBD2 TRBJ2-7 TRBV2 TGTGCCATCGAAACCGGGACTAGCGAATCCTACGAGCAGTACTTC CAIETGTSESYEQYF
many TRBD2 TRBJ2-1 TRBV18 TGTGCCAGCTCATACATGACTAGCGGGAGTCCTAGTGAGCAGTTCTTC CASSYMTSGSPSEQFF
many - TRBJ2-5 TRBV5-1 TGCGCCAGCAGCTTGGGTCCGGGCGTTCAGGAGACCCAGTACTTC CASSLGPGVQETQYF
many TRBD2 TRBJ2-1 TRBV12-3/TRBV12-4 TGTGCCAGCAGTTTAGCTAGCGGGAGTTTAAATGAGCAGTTCTTC CASSLASGSLNEQFF
- - TRBJ1-1 TRBV11-2 TGTGCCAGCAGCTTAGGCCCGGACCGCAACACTGAAGCTTTCTTT CASSLGPDRNTEAFF